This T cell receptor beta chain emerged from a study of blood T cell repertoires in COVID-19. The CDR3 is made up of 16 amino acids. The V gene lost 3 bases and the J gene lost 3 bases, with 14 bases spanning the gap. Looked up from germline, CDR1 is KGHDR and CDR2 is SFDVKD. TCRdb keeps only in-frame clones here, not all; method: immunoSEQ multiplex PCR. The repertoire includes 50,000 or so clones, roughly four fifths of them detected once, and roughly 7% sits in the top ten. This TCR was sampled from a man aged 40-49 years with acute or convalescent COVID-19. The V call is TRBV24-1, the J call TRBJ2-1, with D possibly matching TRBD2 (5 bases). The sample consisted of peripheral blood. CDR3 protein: CATSDPLRSGYNEQFF. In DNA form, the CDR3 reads TGTGCCACCAGTGATCCCTTAAGAAGCGGCTACAATGAGCAGTTCTTC.